Shown below are 24 T cell receptor beta chains from a single sample sequenced in a study of blood T cell repertoires in COVID-19. Profiled with immunoSEQ multiplex PCR; TCRdb holds only in-frame clones, not every one. The data show 280,000 or so clones, about 90% seen once. Source material: PBMCs or T cells enriched from blood (not recorded which). These TCRs come from a woman in her forties or fifties who had been exposed to COVID-19.

The rearrangement links TRBV9 to TRBJ1-2; D gene unclear. Germline CDR1 reads SGDLS; CDR2 reads YYNGEE. V lost 0 bases to trimming and J lost 3 bases, with 12 bases between them. This CDR3 region has 15 residues. Here the CDR3 DNA reads TGTGCCAGCAGCGTAGGAGGTCGTATGGACTATGGCTACACCTTC. This sequence encodes CASSVGGRMDYGYTF.

This clone was detected only once. The genes are TRBV7-2 and TRBJ2-2, with a weak D call TRBD1 (5 bases). CDR3 length equals 13 residues. Germline V gene data show CDR1 as SGHTA and CDR2 as FQGNSA. Trimming stripped 2 bases from V and 4 bases from J, with 5 bases between. Written as DNA, the CDR3 is TGTGCCAGCAGCTTAAGGGGCACCGGGGAGCTGTTTTTT. Translating it yields CASSLRGTGELFF.

V is TRBV3-1 (or the pseudogene TRBV3-2) and J is TRBJ1-3; D not certain. Per germline, CDR1 LGHDT and CDR2 YNNKEL (reference sequence). The CDR3 sequence is 15 residues long. V was trimmed by 0 bases and J by 2 bases, leaving 8 bases between them. The CDR3 reads CASSQDVGAGNTIYF. CDR3 coding DNA: TGTGCCAGCAGCCAAGACGTGGGCGCTGGAAACACCATATATTTT.

The chain recombines TRBV29-1 with TRBJ1-2, with D possibly being TRBD1 (6 bases). Germline assignment: CDR1 SQVTM and CDR2 ANQGSEA. The CDR3 loop spans 12 amino acids. Deletions cut 3 bases from V and 7 bases from J, with 12 bases between. CDR3 coding DNA: TGCAGCGTTGAGCCAGGGGCACCTGGCTACACCTTC. It is translated as CSVEPGAPGYTF.

In DNA, the CDR3 is TGTGCCAGCAGCCACCGGACAGGGGTCCGCATTTCGGCCGGGGGTGAGCAGTTCTTC. Amino acids: CASSHRTGVRISAGGEQFF. This sequence joins TRBV7-2 and TRBJ2-1; 9 bases fit TRBD1. The germline gives CDR1 SGHTA, CDR2 FQGNSA. This CDR3 has 19 residues. The J segment lost 9 bases and the V segment lost 5 bases, leaving 23 bases of the junction unmatched.

J is TRBJ1-6 and V is TRBV25-1, with D maybe TRBD1 (5 bases). Per the germline V gene, CDR1 is MGHDK and CDR2 is SYGVNS. CDR3 length: 14 amino acids. The ends were cut back, 4 bases at V and 2 bases at J, with 6 bases in the middle. The chain's CDR3 is CASSGGAYNSPLHF. Here the CDR3 DNA reads TGTGCCAGCAGTGGGGGGGCCTATAATTCACCCCTCCACTTT.

The gene calls are TRBV4-1 and TRBJ1-1; D unresolved. CDR3 size: 14 residues. Trimming stripped 0 bases from V and 5 bases from J, with 10 bases between. Per germline, CDR1 MGHRA and CDR2 YSYEKL. The DNA for the CDR3 is TGCGCCAGCAGCCAAGATGTCGCCGGGACTGAAGCTTTCTTT. Protein product: CASSQDVAGTEAFF.

The DNA for the CDR3 is TGTGCCAGTAGTGCCCGGGACAGGGTGAATGAGCAGTTCTTC. Encoded protein: CASSARDRVNEQFF. The chain links TRBV19 to TRBJ2-1; 9 positions agree with TRBD1. This CDR3 is 14 amino acids long. With V trimmed by 5 bases and J by 7 bases, 6 bases remained unmatched. The V gene's germline CDR1 is LNHDA and CDR2 SQIVND (reference sequence).

The chain employs TRBV28 and TRBJ2-7, with D possibly matching TRBD2 (5 bases). CDR1 MDHEN and CDR2 SYDVKM come from the germline V gene. The CDR3 runs 13 residues. The germline V and J ends were trimmed by 2 bases and 4 bases, with 9 bases remaining between them. The chain's CDR3 is CASSLPEGYEQYF. DNA of the CDR3: TGTGCCAGCAGTTTACCCGAGGGATACGAGCAGTACTTC.

This chain joins TRBV5-1 and TRBJ2-3; a weak D match, TRBD2 (6 bases). V was pared by 6 bases and J by 0 bases, with 11 bases between. From germline, CDR1 is SGHRS and CDR2 YFSETQ. The CDR3 runs to 14 residues. CDR3 coding DNA: TGCGCCAGCATGGACGGGGGTAGCACAGATACGCAGTATTTT. Translated: CASMDGGSTDTQYF.

V usage is TRBV5-4 and J usage is TRBJ2-7; 10 nucleotides line up with TRBD1. CDR1 is SGHNT and CDR2 is YYREEE in the germline V gene (reference sequence). The ends lost 0 bases at V and 3 bases at J; junction bases unmatched: 3. This CDR3 comprises 15 residues. The CDR3 loop reads CASSLDGTGVYEQYF. As DNA, the CDR3 is TGTGCCAGCAGCTTGGATGGGACAGGGGTCTACGAGCAGTACTTC.

The count of this clone is one. V and J are TRBV6-5 and TRBJ1-1; D might be TRBD1 (6 bases). From germline, CDR1 is MNHEY and CDR2 SVGAGI. The CDR3 sequence is 13 residues long. V lost 6 bases and J lost 1, with 9 bases in between. Here the CDR3 reads CASRMGANTEAFF. The DNA for the CDR3 is TGTGCCAGCAGAATGGGGGCGAACACTGAAGCTTTCTTT.

As DNA, the CDR3 is TGCGCCAGCAGCAGATGGACTAGCGGGGTTAACACAGATACGCAGTATTTT. This encodes CASSRWTSGVNTDTQYF. The J gene is TRBJ2-3, the V gene TRBV5-1, with 12 bases lining up with TRBD2. J was trimmed by 2 bases and V by 4 bases; bases with no gene match: 8. Germline lookup yields CDR1 SGHRS and CDR2 YFSETQ. The CDR3 runs 17 residues.

CDR3 loop: CASSLEGAPRYNEQFF. CDR3 in DNA: TGTGCCAGCAGCTTAGAGGGGGCTCCCCGCTACAATGAGCAGTTCTTC. The chain uses TRBV7-8 and TRBJ2-1; 7 nucleotides match TRBD1. The junction had 6 bases not matched to a gene; V was cut back by 1 base and J by 3 bases. This CDR3 comprises 16 residues. CDR1 and CDR2 (germline): SGHVS, FQNEAQ.

The gene calls are TRBV7-2 and TRBJ2-7; 11 bases agree with TRBD2. The CDR3 sequence is 15 residues long. Germline CDR1 is SGHTA and CDR2 is FQGNSA. V lost 4 bases, J lost 3 bases, and 5 bases stayed unmatched. The CDR3 DNA is TGTGCCAGCAGCTCTACTAGCGGGGGACTCTACGAGCAGTACTTC. Its protein is CASSSTSGGLYEQYF.

In DNA form, the CDR3 reads TGTGCCAGCCGATTAGCGGGGCACCGCACAGATACGCAGTATTTT. Protein sequence: CASRLAGHRTDTQYF. The V call is TRBV27, the J call TRBJ2-3; 8 bases fit TRBD2. The CDR3 sequence is 15 residues long. Germline V gene data show CDR1 as MNHEY and CDR2 as SMNVEV (reference sequence). The V and J ends lost 8 bases and 1 base, in that order; junction bases with no gene match: 8.

The chain employs TRBV5-4 and TRBJ2-1; weak D call: TRBD2 (6 bases). In germline, CDR1 is SGHNT, CDR2 YYREEE (reference sequence). The V end lost 4 bases, the J end lost 8 bases, and 34 bases lay between the germline ends. This CDR3 has 20 amino acids. The CDR3 spells CASSPGTSGASAQLGDEQFF. Written as DNA, the CDR3 is TGTGCCAGCAGCCCCGGGACCTCCGGGGCTAGCGCACAACTAGGCGATGAGCAGTTCTTC.

The rearrangement uses TRBV28 and TRBJ1-3; weak D call: TRBD1 (5 bases). The CDR3 length is 15 residues. Trimming stripped 8 bases from V and 2 bases from J, with 16 bases between. CDR1 and CDR2 (germline): MDHEN, SYDVKM. CDR3: CASSTSTGAGNTIYF. The CDR3 nucleotides read TGTGCCAGCTCAACATCAACAGGCGCTGGAAACACCATATATTTT.

The V call is TRBV5-1, the J call TRBJ2-2; tentatively, D is TRBD1 (7 bases). This CDR3 comprises 17 residues. Trimming left V 1 base short and J 5 bases short, with 18 bases between. Germline-derived CDR1 and CDR2 are SGHRS and YFSETQ. The DNA of the CDR3 is TGCGCCAGCAGCTTGCGACAGGGAGGCCGGATTACCGGGGAGCTGTTTTTT. Translating gives CASSLRQGGRITGELFF.

The chain recombines TRBV19 with TRBJ1-1; D remains ambiguous. This CDR3 has 13 amino acids. CDR1 and CDR2 (germline): LNHDA, SQIVND (reference sequence). Trimming shortened V by 7 bases and J by 4 bases, and 13 bases separated the two germline ends. In DNA, the CDR3 is TGTGCCAGTAATATCGACCGGGGCACTGAAGCTTTCTTT. As protein: CASNIDRGTEAFF.

The rearrangement uses TRBV6-5 and TRBJ2-7; 7 positions agree with TRBD1. V shed 2 bases, J shed 2 bases, and the junction held 6 bases outside the gene matches. The CDR3 loop spans 15 amino acids. CDR1 MNHEY and CDR2 SVGAGI come from the germline V gene. CDR3 protein: CASSYTGQGAYEQYF. CDR3 bases: TGTGCCAGCAGTTACACTGGGCAGGGGGCCTACGAGCAGTACTTC.

This clone was counted once. The genes are TRBV6-1 and TRBJ2-7; no firm D call. CDR3 length: 11 amino acids. Trimming took 2 bases from V and 7 from J, leaving 6 bases between them. Germline CDR1 and CDR2: MNHNS and SASEGT. This CDR3 reads CASSERSEQYF. CDR3 nucleotide sequence: TGTGCCAGCAGTGAACGGTCGGAGCAGTACTTC.

This chain connects TRBV11-1 to TRBJ2-3; no clear D gene. The CDR3 is 16 residues long. The germline V and J ends were trimmed by 5 bases and 3 bases, with 18 bases remaining between them. Germline V CDR1 and CDR2: SGHAT, FQDESV (reference sequence). The DNA of the CDR3 is TGTGCCAGCAGCGCGAATCCGGGTTGGCAAACAGATACGCAGTATTTT. Protein sequence: CASSANPGWQTDTQYF.

The chain carries TRBV19 and TRBJ2-1; 8 bases align to TRBD1. This CDR3 is 14 amino acids long. From germline, CDR1 is LNHDA and CDR2 SQIVND (reference sequence). Losses at the gene ends were 7 bases for V and 2 bases for J; bases not matched to a gene: 4. This CDR3 is CASTDRGAYNEQFF. CDR3 sequence (DNA): TGTGCCAGTACTGACAGGGGAGCCTACAATGAGCAGTTCTTC.